The 31 T cell receptor beta chains given below trace back to one sample, sequenced in a study of human T cells and chemical hapten exposure. Using its own MiXCR run on the RACE reads, TCRdb lists one record per CDR3 protein. The data hold fewer than 85,000 distinct CDR3 sequences, with roughly a tenth observed a single time. Time point given: patch test 2, 6 weeks after DPC sensitization. The treatment: therapeutic diphenylcyclopropenone sensitization with weekly scalp DPC. This specimen consisted of whole blood, obtained in connection with sensitization to the hapten diphenylcyclopropenone (DPC). The receptor source for this set is a woman aged 25 to 45 with alopecia areata. Some clones in this sample may be carry-over from other donors' samples.

This clonotype appeared many times. The genes are TRBV20-1 and TRBJ2-3, with TRBD1 identical over 12 bases. The CDR3 length is 14 residues. The germline CDR1 and CDR2 sequences are DFQATT and SNEGSKA (reference sequence). The CDR3 region has the DNA TGCAGACCGGGGGGACAGGGGGCGAGAGATACGCAGTATTTT. Protein: CRPGGQGARDTQYF.

Ten or more counts support this clonotype. This chain joins TRBV7-2 and TRBJ2-1, with 12 bases identical to TRBD2. The V gene's germline CDR1 is SGHTA and CDR2 FQGNSA. The CDR3 sequence is 19 residues long. J was trimmed by 0 bases and V by 3 bases; bases with no gene match: 9. Written as DNA, the CDR3 is TGTGCCAGCAGCTTCATGGGACTAGCGGGCTCAAACTCCTACAATGAGCAGTTCTTC. Its translation is CASSFMGLAGSNSYNEQFF.

The chain joins TRBV7-9 to TRBJ2-2; D is unclear. The CDR3 covers 14 residues. V dropped 3 bases and J dropped 4 bases, with 9 bases sitting between them. Germline loops: CDR1 SEHNR, CDR2 FQNEAQ (reference sequence). CDR3 sequence (DNA): TGTGCCAGCAGCTTTTTTATGATCACCGGGGAGCTGTTTTTT. Protein: CASSFFMITGELFF.

In this sample, this clonotype turned up a few times. The chain carries TRBV5-5 and TRBJ2-1, with 7 bases lining up with TRBD2. Per germline, CDR1 SGHKS and CDR2 YYEKEE (reference sequence). CDR3 length: 15 residues. J gave up 4 bases and V 8 bases, and 12 bases lay outside the gene matches. CDR3 nucleotide sequence: TGTGCCAGTAATTTAGGTAGCGGGTATTACAATGAGCAGTTCTTC. Its translation: CASNLGSGYYNEQFF.

The chain couples TRBV6-5 to TRBJ1-4; D gene uncertain. The V and J ends lost 4 bases and 0 bases respectively, with 6 bases between them. Germline V gene sequence: CDR1 MNHEY, CDR2 SVGAGI. The CDR3 extends over 14 amino acids. The CDR3 protein is CASSLGSTNEKLFF. For the CDR3, the DNA is TGTGCCAGCAGTTTGGGGTCAACTAATGAAAAACTGTTTTTT.

The chain joins TRBV7-3 to TRBJ2-7; 10 bases agree with TRBD2. CDR3 length: 13 amino acids. J gave up 6 bases and V 9 bases, and 8 bases lay outside the gene matches. Germline assignment: CDR1 SGHTA and CDR2 FQGTGA. CDR3 DNA sequence: TGTGCCAGTTCTAGCGGGGGCCCACTCGAGCAGTACTTC. This gives the protein CASSSGGPLEQYF.

This clonotype was recorded at least ten times. CDR3 protein: CASSYAPGPVGAFF. The DNA for the CDR3 is TGTGCCAGCAGTTACGCGCCAGGGCCAGTCGGAGCTTTCTTT. V usage is TRBV6-5 and J usage is TRBJ1-1; D is perhaps TRBD1 (5 bases). V lost 2 bases and J 10 bases, leaving 17 bases between the germline ends. CDR3 length equals 14 residues. Looked up from germline, CDR1 is MNHEY and CDR2 is SVGAGI.

There are a few counts of this clonotype. This could be a read error, since a much larger clone is one nucleotide away. V and J are TRBV20-1 and TRBJ2-3, with TRBD1 matching 10 bases. Trimming at V came to 4 bases and at J to 1 base, leaving 5 bases not matched to a gene. The CDR3 extends over 15 amino acids. Germline lookup yields CDR1 DFQATT and CDR2 SNEGSKA (reference sequence). This chain's CDR3 is CSATRTGGGTDTQYF. CDR3 DNA: TGCAGTGCTACTCGGACAGGGGGAGGCACAGATACGCAGTATTTT.

This clonotype was observed at least ten times. The chain has TRBV29-1 and TRBJ2-5, with 7 bases that match TRBD2. Germline V gene lookup returns CDR1 SQVTM and CDR2 ANQGSEA. The CDR3 contains 15 residues. Trimming at V came to 4 bases and at J to 4 bases, leaving 12 bases not matched to a gene. CDR3 residues: CSVGFTGLGLETQYF. CDR3 sequence (DNA): TGCAGCGTTGGGTTTACTGGACTAGGGCTAGAGACCCAGTACTTC.

Ten or more counts support this clonotype. This chain connects TRBV11-3 to TRBJ2-1; D may be TRBD2 (5 bases). There are 14 residues in the CDR3. V shed 0 bases and J shed 13 bases, with 16 bases lying between them. Germline CDR1 and CDR2: SGHNT and YENEEA. The CDR3 DNA reads as TGTGCCAGCAGCTTAGATTTGCCCGGGGAAGGTCAGTTCTTC. As protein: CASSLDLPGEGQFF.

This clonotype has at least ten counts. The chain links TRBV2 to TRBJ2-2; perhaps D is TRBD1 or TRBD2 (6 bases each). V lost 11 bases and J 4 bases, leaving 17 bases between the germline ends. The germline V gene encodes CDR1 SNHLY and CDR2 FYNNEI. The length of the CDR3 is 14 residues. The CDR3 bases are TGTGCCCCAGGGGCGGGAACGACCACCGGGGAGCTGTTTTTT. This sequence encodes CAPGAGTTTGELFF.

This clonotype came up many times. The chain combines TRBV20-1 with TRBJ2-3; 10 bases match TRBD2. J gave up 5 bases and V 1 base, and 15 bases lay outside the gene matches. This CDR3 is 18 amino acids long. The germline V gene encodes CDR1 DFQATT and CDR2 SNEGSKA (reference sequence). This chain's CDR3 is CSARVVVAGGLKQDTQYF. The CDR3 nucleotides are TGCAGTGCTAGAGTCGTCGTAGCGGGGGGCCTCAAGCAAGATACGCAGTATTTT.

This clonotype came up a few times. The chain joins TRBV9 to TRBJ2-7; TRBD1 matches 7 bases. This CDR3 has 14 amino acids. The V segment lost 3 bases and the J segment 2 bases; nucleotides outside the gene matches: 5. Germline V gene data show CDR1 as SGDLS and CDR2 as YYNGEE. CDR3 region: CASSARQGTYEQYF. In nucleotides, the CDR3 is TGTGCCAGCAGCGCAAGACAGGGAACCTACGAGCAGTACTTC.

This clonotype was recorded at least ten times. V and J are TRBV5-6 and TRBJ1-1; 9 positions agree with TRBD1. J lost 4 bases, V lost 3 bases, and 7 bases had no gene match. Germline CDR1 and CDR2: SGHDT and YYEEEE. This CDR3 has 15 amino acids. Here the CDR3 DNA reads TGTGCCAGCAGCTCCCAGACAGGGGGTGCCACTGAAGCTTTCTTT. This translates into CASSSQTGGATEAFF.

This rearrangement joins TRBV29-1 to TRBJ2-2; D ambiguous. Germline CDR1 and CDR2: SQVTM and ANQGSEA. V dropped 4 bases and J dropped 5 bases, with 14 bases sitting between them. The CDR3 is made up of 14 amino acids. The CDR3 region is CSVAGGYGTGELFF. Here the CDR3 DNA reads TGCAGCGTTGCTGGCGGATACGGGACCGGGGAGCTGTTTTTT.

In this sample, this clonotype turned up many times. The chain uses TRBV28 and TRBJ2-3, with TRBD2 as a possible D gene (6 bases). The CDR3 runs 14 residues. Per germline, CDR1 MDHEN and CDR2 SYDVKM. The V end lost 2 bases, the J end lost 4 bases, and 10 bases lay between the germline ends. CDR3 amino acids: CASSLVPSADTQYF. CDR3 nucleotides: TGTGCCAGCAGTTTAGTGCCTAGCGCAGATACGCAGTATTTT.

The rearrangement joins TRBV4-1 to TRBJ2-1; 10 bases are a match to TRBD2. Germline assignment: CDR1 MGHRA and CDR2 YSYEKL. The CDR3 consists of 18 residues. V was clipped by 2 bases and J by 0 bases; unmatched bases: 7. In DNA form, the CDR3 reads TGCGCCAGCAGCCAACCGACTAGCGGGCGGGGCTCCTACAATGAGCAGTTCTTC. Protein product: CASSQPTSGRGSYNEQFF.

This clonotype was seen only a few times. The chain employs TRBV7-2 and TRBJ1-2, with TRBD1 identical over 10 bases. The germline V gene encodes CDR1 SGHTA and CDR2 FQGNSA. V dropped 5 bases and J dropped 4; count of bases not matched to a gene: 7. The CDR3 runs 15 residues. Written as DNA, the CDR3 is TGTGCCAGCAGCCCACAGACAGGGGGCATCTATGGCTACACCTTC. It encodes CASSPQTGGIYGYTF.

Many counts were recorded for this clonotype. J is TRBJ1-2 and V is TRBV7-9; maybe TRBD1 (6 bases). Looked up from germline, CDR1 is SEHNR and CDR2 is FQNEAQ (reference sequence). Deletions cut 5 bases from V and 2 bases from J, with 18 bases between. The CDR3 is 16 residues long. The CDR3 reads CASSNTRPGANYGYTF. The CDR3 coding sequence is TGTGCCAGCAGCAATACCCGCCCGGGGGCAAACTATGGCTACACCTTC.

This clonotype has a count of ten or more. V gene TRBV6-1 combines with J gene TRBJ2-5; 10 nucleotides agree with TRBD1. CDR3 length: 16 residues. V shed 6 bases and J 0 bases; nucleotides not matched to a gene: 7. Germline-derived CDR1 and CDR2 are MNHNS and SASEGT. CDR3 loop: CASSEGDRGYQETQYF. As DNA, the CDR3 is TGTGCCAGCAGCGAGGGGGACAGGGGATACCAAGAGACCCAGTACTTC.

The sample holds a few counts of this clonotype. The CDR3 DNA reads as TGTGCCACCAGTGATTTTCCAGGTCCCTACGCGAACACCGGGGAGCTGTTTTTT. As protein: CATSDFPGPYANTGELFF. This chain joins TRBV24-1 and TRBJ2-2; unclear D gene. This CDR3 spans 18 amino acids. The germline V gene has CDR1 KGHDR and CDR2 SFDVKD. V was shortened by 1 base and J by 0 bases, with 14 bases between the two germline ends.

This clonotype has at least ten counts. V usage is TRBV20-1 and J usage is TRBJ1-5; D not certain. CDR1 and CDR2 (germline): DFQATT, SNEGSKA (reference sequence). The CDR3 consists of 12 residues. V was pared by 3 bases and J by 4 bases, with 7 bases between. CDR3 nucleotides: TGCAGTGCTAGGTTGGGAAATCAGCCCCAGCATTTT. This gives the protein CSARLGNQPQHF.

This clonotype has a count of ten or more. This chain links TRBV6-6 with TRBJ2-3, with 7 bases lining up with TRBD1. Trimming cost V 5 bases and J 1 base; bases outside gene matches: 6. The CDR3 covers 15 residues. Germline-derived CDR1 and CDR2 are MNHNY and SVGAGI (reference sequence). As DNA, the CDR3 is TGTGCCAGCAGTGATCGACAGGGTGGCACAGATACGCAGTATTTT. The encoded protein is CASSDRQGGTDTQYF.

This clonotype was observed a few times. The V gene is TRBV7-8, the J gene TRBJ2-1, with 9 bases that match TRBD1. Trimming cost V 0 bases and J 15 bases; bases outside gene matches: 3. Germline V gives CDR1 SGHVS, CDR2 FQNEAQ. The CDR3 has 12 residues. The CDR3 nucleotides are TGTGCCAGCAGCTTAGCCGGGACAGGGTGGTTCTTC. Translating gives CASSLAGTGWFF.

This clonotype was counted many times. The chain has TRBV4-3 and TRBJ1-6; D is ambiguous. The V gene's germline CDR1 is LGHNA and CDR2 YSLEER. This CDR3 contains 12 residues. The V end was cut by 5 bases, the J end by 4 bases, with 3 bases between. The CDR3 region has the DNA TGCGCCAGCAGCTCATATAATTCACCCCTCCACTTT. Translated, it gives CASSSYNSPLHF.

This rearrangement joins TRBV6-1 to TRBJ1-2; TRBD1 is a possible D gene (5 bases). Between the trimmed V and J ends, which lost 5 bases and 8 bases, there was a span of 27 bases. The germline V gene encodes CDR1 MNHNS and CDR2 SASEGT. This CDR3 contains 17 residues. CDR3 bases: TGTGCCAGCAGTCCCCTGGGCCCGCGAGGGGCTGACGAGGGCTACACCTTC. Amino acids: CASSPLGPRGADEGYTF.

V is TRBV7-2 and J is TRBJ2-5; 8 bases are a match to TRBD2. Germline values: CDR1 SGHTA, CDR2 FQGNSA. The CDR3 has 14 residues. Germline trimming cut 4 bases from V and 5 bases from J; bases unmatched to any gene: 6. The DNA for the CDR3 is TGTGCCAGCAGCTACAGCGGGAGTTCGGAGACCCAGTACTTC. Protein product: CASSYSGSSETQYF.

This clonotype was seen repeatedly, ten times or more. The V and J genes are TRBV7-9 and TRBJ1-3; TRBD1 matches at 10 bases. This CDR3 comprises 14 residues. Germline V lookup: CDR1 SEHNR, CDR2 FQNEAQ (reference sequence). V was pared by 8 bases and J by 4 bases, with 5 bases of the junction left unmatched. As DNA, the CDR3 is TGTGCCAGCGGGACAGGGGATACCGGAAACACCATATATTTT. Amino acids: CASGTGDTGNTIYF.

The V and J genes are TRBV28 and TRBJ2-1; TRBD2 matches at 7 bases. The CDR3 spans 14 residues. Unmatched junction bases numbered 7, after V lost 4 bases and J lost 7 bases. Germline V gene sequence: CDR1 MDHEN, CDR2 SYDVKM. CDR3 sequence: CASSWDYLINEQFF. The CDR3 nucleotides read TGTGCCAGCAGTTGGGACTACCTAATAAATGAGCAGTTCTTC.

This sequence joins TRBV9 and TRBJ2-1; D uncertain. Germline CDR1 and CDR2: SGDLS and YYNGEE. This CDR3 comprises 15 residues. Trimming took 0 bases from V and 0 from J, leaving 7 bases between them. CDR3: CASSVVANSYNEQFF. The CDR3 DNA is TGTGCCAGCAGCGTAGTGGCGAACTCCTACAATGAGCAGTTCTTC.

This clonotype was seen repeatedly, ten times or more. The J gene is TRBJ2-7, the V gene TRBV12-3 or TRBV12-4; perhaps TRBD2 as D (5 bases). V was cut by 5 bases and J by 1 base, with 15 bases left in between. The CDR3 contains 15 residues. The CDR3 sequence is CASSPGLLPSYEQYF. The CDR3, as DNA: TGTGCCAGCAGTCCAGGACTTTTACCTTCCTACGAGCAGTACTTC.